The 22 T cell receptor beta chains reported below all come from one sample, sequenced in a study of T cell responses to AZD1222 COVID-19 vaccine. TCRdb keeps only in-frame clones here, not all; method: immunoSEQ multiplex PCR. This sample has 150,000 to 180,000 clones; roughly nine tenths occur once, and the top ten carry about 5%. The material was peripheral blood, obtained on day 0 of MenACWY control vaccination. These receptors were taken from an adult in good health.

The V and J genes are TRBV24-1 and TRBJ2-3; 9 nucleotides agree with TRBD2. With V trimmed by 3 bases and J by 1 base, 1 base remained unmatched. The CDR3 consists of 15 residues. CDR1 and CDR2 (germline): KGHDR, SFDVKD. The CDR3 here is CATSDRTSGTDTQYF. CDR3 sequence (DNA): TGTGCCACCAGTGATCGGACTAGCGGCACAGATACGCAGTATTTT.

V usage is TRBV6-4 and J usage is TRBJ2-2; 10 nucleotides align to TRBD2. CDR3 length: 17 residues. J lost 4 bases, V lost 0 bases, and 5 bases had no gene match. The germline V gene has CDR1 MRHNA and CDR2 SNTAGT. The CDR3 loop is CASSDSLAGAGTGELFF. CDR3 sequence (DNA): TGTGCCAGCAGTGACTCTCTAGCGGGAGCGGGCACCGGGGAGCTGTTTTTT.

The chain couples TRBV7-6 to TRBJ2-7; D ambiguous. Germline values: CDR1 SGHVS, CDR2 FNYEAQ. V was pared by 0 bases and J by 4 bases, with 16 bases between. The CDR3 length is 16 residues. CDR3 DNA: TGTGCCAGCAGCTTAGCAGCACTGGAGAATCGATACGAGCAGTACTTC. Translation gives CASSLAALENRYEQYF.

The table lists this clone with a count of one. V is TRBV27 and J is TRBJ1-4; no clear D gene. V was shortened by 2 bases and J by 7 bases, with 8 bases between the two germline ends. The V gene's germline CDR1 is MNHEY and CDR2 SMNVEV (reference sequence). CDR3 length equals 13 residues. This CDR3 reads CASSLKFAEKLFF. CDR3 DNA sequence: TGTGCCAGCAGTTTAAAATTTGCTGAAAAACTGTTTTTT.

The chain recombines TRBV7-2 with TRBJ2-3; D remains unclear. The CDR3 length is 14 residues. Trimming left V 3 bases short and J 0 bases short, with 7 bases between. Per germline, CDR1 SGHTA and CDR2 FQGNSA. Here the CDR3 reads CASSFSHSTDTQYF. In DNA form, the CDR3 reads TGTGCCAGCAGCTTCTCCCACAGCACAGATACGCAGTATTTT.

The chain has TRBV19 and TRBJ2-2; 9 nucleotides agree with TRBD2. Losses at the gene ends were 5 bases for V and 0 bases for J; bases not matched to a gene: 4. Germline CDR1 LNHDA, CDR2 SQIVND (reference sequence). There are 16 residues in the CDR3. The CDR3 nucleotides read TGTGCCAGTAGTCCCTTAGCGGGAGCGAACACCGGGGAGCTGTTTTTT. Translating gives CASSPLAGANTGELFF.

CDR3 in amino acids: CASSLTGGADTQYF. For the CDR3, the DNA is TGTGCCAGCAGCCTCACAGGGGGGGCAGATACGCAGTATTTT. The chain carries TRBV7-3 and TRBJ2-3; a weak D match, TRBD1 (8 bases). The CDR3 consists of 14 residues. CDR1 SGHTA and CDR2 FQGTGA come from the germline V gene. Deletions cut 5 bases from V and 4 bases from J, with 13 bases between.

The chain joins TRBV11-2 to TRBJ2-1; 7 bases fit TRBD2. V gave up 1 base and J gave up 5 bases; unmatched junction bases: 5. CDR1 and CDR2 from the germline V gene are SGHAT and FQNNGV. The CDR3 sequence is 15 residues long. The CDR3 DNA reads as TGTGCCAGCAGCTTAGGGTCTAGCGGCGACAATGAGCAGTTCTTC. It codes for CASSLGSSGDNEQFF.

This rearrangement joins TRBV7-9 to TRBJ2-6; TRBD1 or TRBD2 may be the D gene (6 bases each). The CDR3 loop spans 19 amino acids. Per the germline V gene, CDR1 is SEHNR and CDR2 is FQNEAQ (reference sequence). The ends were cut back, 6 bases at V and 0 bases at J, with 21 bases in the middle. The DNA of the CDR3 is TGTGCCAGCAGGCCCTTGGGGGGCTCATTAAGCTCTGGGGCCAACGTCCTGACTTTC. It encodes CASRPLGGSLSSGANVLTF. Looking up the rest from reference TRBV7-9 and TRBJ2-6 gives the full variable domain: DTGVSQNPRHKITKRGQNVTFRCDPISEHNRLYWYRQTLGQGPEFLTYFQNEAQLEKSRLLSDRFSAERPKGSFSTLEIQRTEQGDSAMYLCASRPLGGSLSSGANVLTFGAGSRLTVL.

This sequence joins TRBV5-1 and TRBJ2-1; TRBD2 is a possible D gene (5 bases). The V gene's germline CDR1 is SGHRS and CDR2 YFSETQ. Trimming left V 7 bases short and J 7 bases short, with 9 bases between. The CDR3 consists of 11 residues. As DNA, the CDR3 is TGCGCCAGCGCGACGGGGAATGAGCAGTTCTTC. It specifies CASATGNEQFF.

This chain joins TRBV7-2 and TRBJ2-1; 10 bases align to TRBD2. Germline values: CDR1 SGHTA, CDR2 FQGNSA. The junction had 7 bases not matched to a gene; V was cut back by 5 bases and J by 6 bases. The CDR3 contains 15 residues. CDR3 sequence (DNA): TGTGCCAGCAGCCTCCTAGCGGGAGTGCTCAATGAGCAGTTCTTC. Its translation is CASSLLAGVLNEQFF.

The V gene is TRBV7-8, the J gene TRBJ1-2; TRBD1 agrees at 10 bases. The V segment lost 2 bases and the J segment 4 bases; nucleotides outside the gene matches: 13. Looked up from germline, CDR1 is SGHVS and CDR2 is FQNEAQ. The CDR3 sequence is 18 residues long. CDR3 DNA: TGTGCCAGCAGCTTACCCGGGACAGGGGAAATCCGAGTCTATGGCTACACCTTC. This codes for CASSLPGTGEIRVYGYTF.

CDR3 region: CATSIGGQGAYGYTF. Written as DNA, the CDR3 is TGTGCCACCAGCATCGGTGGACAGGGTGCCTATGGCTACACCTTC. V usage is TRBV15 and J usage is TRBJ1-2; TRBD1 agrees at 8 bases. The length of the CDR3 is 15 residues. V trimming: 4 bases; J trimming: 4 bases; junction bases outside the gene matches: 8. Germline V gives CDR1 LNHNV, CDR2 YYDKDF (reference sequence).

The chain combines TRBV5-6 with TRBJ1-2, with D possibly matching TRBD1 (5 bases). Germline assignment: CDR1 SGHDT and CDR2 YYEEEE. V shed 0 bases and J shed 4 bases, with 13 bases lying between them. The CDR3 consists of 15 residues. The CDR3 loop reads CASSLEGWSPYGYTF. As DNA, the CDR3 is TGTGCCAGCAGCTTGGAGGGGTGGAGCCCCTATGGCTACACCTTC.

This sequence joins TRBV5-5 and TRBJ2-3; the D gene is possibly TRBD1 (6 bases). The V gene lost 2 bases and the J gene lost 11 bases, with 36 bases spanning the gap. CDR3 size: 20 residues. From germline, CDR1 is SGHKS and CDR2 YYEKEE (reference sequence). This chain's CDR3 is CASSFRETIKQGVEGSEQYF. The CDR3 DNA reads TGTGCCAGCAGCTTCCGCGAGACTATAAAACAGGGTGTGGAAGGATCTGAGCAGTATTTT.

As DNA, the CDR3 is TGTGCCAGCGTTCTGGACCGGTATAGCAATCAGCCCCAGCATTTT. This translates into CASVLDRYSNQPQHF. The rearrangement links TRBV6-5 to TRBJ1-5; no firm D call. Trimming stripped 8 bases from V and 0 bases from J, with 14 bases between. Germline assignment: CDR1 MNHEY and CDR2 SVGAGI. There are 15 residues in the CDR3.

The chain combines TRBV9 with TRBJ2-2; 13 bases fit TRBD2. The CDR3 is made up of 19 amino acids. V lost 1 base, J lost 1 base, and 7 bases stayed unmatched. CDR1 and CDR2 from the germline V gene are SGDLS and YYNGEE. The chain's CDR3 is CASSVRTSGSLGNTGELFF. The CDR3 nucleotides read TGTGCCAGCAGCGTACGGACTAGCGGGAGCCTCGGGAACACCGGGGAGCTGTTTTTT.

The gene calls are TRBV25-1 and TRBJ2-7, with D hard to call. CDR3 length: 14 residues. Trimming took off 6 bases at V and 4 bases at J, with 16 bases between the two ends. Germline lookup yields CDR1 MGHDK and CDR2 SYGVNS. The CDR3 is CASSQPGRAYEQYF. CDR3 in DNA: TGTGCCAGCAGCCAACCGGGCCGAGCGTACGAGCAGTACTTC.

This chain links TRBV28 with TRBJ1-5, with a possible D match to TRBD1 (6 bases). The CDR3 has 13 residues. The germline V gene has CDR1 MDHEN and CDR2 SYDVKM. V lost 6 bases to trimming and J lost 5 bases, with 11 bases between them. The CDR3 bases are TGTGCCAGCAGGCTACAGGGAGATCAGCCCCAGCATTTT. Translated, it gives CASRLQGDQPQHF.

This clone came up a few times. Here the CDR3 reads CASMLNWNTEAFF. CDR3 sequence (DNA): TGTGCCAGCATGCTCAACTGGAACACTGAAGCTTTCTTT. This chain links TRBV27 with TRBJ1-1; no firm D call. The V gene lost 7 bases and the J gene lost 1 base, with 10 bases spanning the gap. Per germline, CDR1 MNHEY and CDR2 SMNVEV (reference sequence). This CDR3 is built from 13 residues.

This clone was recorded only once. This rearrangement joins TRBV19 to TRBJ1-2, with D unresolved. The CDR3 spans 16 residues. The germline CDR1 and CDR2 sequences are LNHDA and SQIVND (reference sequence). V gave up 6 bases and J gave up 3 bases, with 20 bases separating them. The CDR3 loop reads CASSNPWQNKDYGYTF. The CDR3 coding sequence is TGTGCCAGTAGCAATCCCTGGCAGAACAAGGACTATGGCTACACCTTC.

A note on this clone: This is likely a read error, given that the CDR3 carries no conserved phenylalanine or tryptophan at its end. The limits of the CDR3 on the DNA are not certain, so only TCRdb's listed CDR3 is given. J is TRBJ1-2 and V is TRBV5-1; the table assigns TRBD1, which was not confirmed against the DNA. Looked up from germline, CDR1 is SGHRS and CDR2 is YFSETQ. Termini included, the CDR3 measures 12 amino acids. The CDR3 protein is CASSAGQADFTI.